These T cell receptor beta chains were read from a single sample in a study of post-analysis software for immune sequencing data. TCRdb processed the PCR reads anew with MiXCR; each CDR3 protein has one entry. Counted here are roughly 540,000 distinct CDR3 sequences, 34% occurring once; the ten biggest clones make up 4.5% to 7.5%. Sequenced material: blood. The source of these receptors is a girl aged 2-17 years with multiple sclerosis. Each CDR3 is given with its conserved first and last residue. Fields, in order: clone size, J gene, V gene, CDR3 protein. Expanded clones get a size class; other rows say once, few or many, or leave the size out.

few,TRBJ2-3,TRBV7-9,CASSPGSIQTDTQYF
.,TRBJ2-3,TRBV4-1,CASSDLSGGTDTQYF
.,TRBJ1-6,TRBV4-1,CASSQGELSSYNSPPHF
.,TRBJ1-1,TRBV4-1,CASSLRTGEAFF
few,TRBJ2-5,TRBV18,CASSPRVNGETQYF
few,TRBJ2-1,TRBV12-3/TRBV12-4,CASSLAPSGANNEQFF
.,TRBJ2-7,TRBV10-1,CASSESLAGRNEQYF
.,TRBJ2-1,TRBV24-1,CAASDPIGQAKSNEQFF
few,TRBJ2-1,TRBV6-2/TRBV6-3,CASRGIPIDEQFF
.,TRBJ2-2,TRBV6-5,CASTQLGSHTGELFF
.,TRBJ2-6,TRBV5-1,CASSAGPILPSGANVLTF
.,TRBJ2-4,TRBV5-5,CASSLIPSGGELAKNIQYF
.,TRBJ2-5,TRBV3-1,CASSQDRVQTQYF
few,TRBJ2-5,TRBV20-1,CSARAGGGETQYF
.,TRBJ1-2,TRBV7-8,CASSPEPDYGYTF
.,TRBJ1-1,TRBV6-1,CASSGVQGQNTEAFF
.,TRBJ1-1,TRBV5-1,CASSPERNTEAFF
many,TRBJ2-5,TRBV12-3/TRBV12-4,CASRSGQGIQETQYF
.,TRBJ2-7,TRBV7-7,CASSFRPSGTNEQYF
.,TRBJ2-3,TRBV20-1,CSAKRGNTDTQYF
.,TRBJ2-3,TRBV18,CASSPPQGQGATDTQYF
.,TRBJ1-1,TRBV10-1,CASSSTGSNTEAFF
many,TRBJ2-1,TRBV7-2,CASSTTSGFFSINEQFF
few,TRBJ2-5,TRBV5-1,CASSLSPTTQETQYF
few,TRBJ2-3,TRBV12-3/TRBV12-4,CASKTGLAVTDTQYF
few,TRBJ1-2,TRBV20-1,CSAPGLGQNYGYTF
few,TRBJ2-1,TRBV12-3/TRBV12-4,CASSLAPGEREFF
few,TRBJ2-1,TRBV4-1,CASSHKGLAGAHEQFF
few,TRBJ2-5,TRBV4-1,CASSHMGPGQETQYF
many,TRBJ2-1,TRBV20-1,CSAKKGLAGPTEQFF
.,TRBJ2-1,TRBV29-1,CSVERASSYNGQFF
once,TRBJ2-3,TRBV12-3/TRBV12-4,CASSPGGAGGPGTDAQYF
few,TRBJ2-1,TRBV20-1,CSARGDSEQFF
.,TRBJ2-5,TRBV20-1,CSARVTGARETQYF
few,TRBJ2-5,TRBV5-4,CASSPERGGRETQYF
.,TRBJ1-1,TRBV12-3/TRBV12-4,CASSLALAGRVSGSEAFF
.,TRBJ2-3,TRBV27,CASSFRLAGGLGTDTQYF
few,TRBJ1-2,TRBV5-6,CASSLGDRGAGYTF
.,TRBJ2-5,TRBV7-9,CASSLAELGTQYF
few,TRBJ1-1,TRBV6-9,CASSFHPLLPLNTEAFF
.,TRBJ1-2,TRBV20-1,CSAIPLDTRYYGYTF
.,TRBJ1-4,TRBV5-1,CASSIGTGREKLFF
few,TRBJ2-7,TRBV29-1,CSVGWQGAYEQYF
few,TRBJ2-7,TRBV9,CASSVGSLASEQYF
.,TRBJ2-3,TRBV5-1,CASTRQPADTQYF
few,TRBJ1-2,TRBV6-5,CASSRGGQGTYGYTF
.,TRBJ1-6,TRBV10-3,CATQGGEPYNSPLHF
.,TRBJ2-5,TRBV7-9,CASRPLGTQYF
.,TRBJ2-5,TRBV27,CASSLLTSGGYQETQYF
.,TRBJ2-7,TRBV20-1,CSARESGVGTYEQYF
few,TRBJ2-1,TRBV20-1,CSARDIGRVNEQFF